This T cell receptor (beta chain) is drawn from a study of blood T cell repertoires in COVID-19. Whole-study context: The analysed material was cDNA or gDNA that came from T cells, B-cell-depleted T cells, or PBMCs.

In the original analysis: Nucleated cell counts were estimated from reference gene primer amplification. Here immunoSEQ multiplex PCR was the method, and the copy in TCRdb shows in-frame clones only, minus some. V and J calls and clone size are copied from that table; D and trimming were computed from the DNA. Of roughly 150,000 clones listed, approximately 90% are singletons. This CDR3 has 13 amino acids. The V gene lost 1 base and the J gene lost 4 bases, with 7 bases spanning the gap. Germline-derived CDR1 and CDR2 are SGHDN and FVKESK. The sample comprised peripheral blood. This clonotype originated in a man between 18 and 35 years old with acute or convalescent COVID-19. V gene TRBV14 combines with J gene TRBJ1-2; tentative D call: TRBD1 (6 bases). The DNA of the CDR3 is TGTGCCAGCAGCCAAGCAGGGGCCTATGGCTACACCTTC. It translates to CASSQAGAYGYTF.